Listed below are T cell receptor beta chains from one sample, sequenced in a study of control samples from healthy donors and cancer patients. Clones were sequenced by immunoSEQ multiplex PCR, and TCRdb holds only the in-frame ones, with some missing. The top ten hold about 7.9% of the sample, which has some 130,000 clones, 89% seen once. Sequenced material: PBMCs. These receptors were obtained from a man aged 45-60 years with head and neck cancer. Both conserved end residues are part of each CDR3. A D gene is named only where the DNA matches it firmly. Expanded clones get a size class; other rows say once, few or many, or leave the size out.

v_gene: TRBV27
abundance: .
d_gene: .
j_gene: TRBJ1-6
CDR3nt: TGTGCCAGCCGTCCCTTCGGCGGGGCACGCTATAATTCACCCCTCCACTTT
CDR3aa: CASRPFGGARYNSPLHF

v_gene: TRBV3-1/TRBV3-2
abundance: .
d_gene: TRBD2
j_gene: TRBJ2-1
CDR3nt: TGTGCCAGCAGTTCCAGCGGGAGTGTTTCCTACAATGAGCAGTTCTTC
CDR3aa: CASSSSGSVSYNEQFF

v_gene: TRBV28
abundance: .
d_gene: TRBD1
j_gene: TRBJ1-6
CDR3nt: TGTGCCAGCAGTTTACCTACGGGACAGGGAAATTCACCCCTCCACTTT
CDR3aa: CASSLPTGQGNSPLHF

v_gene: TRBV10-1
abundance: .
d_gene: TRBD1
j_gene: TRBJ1-2
CDR3nt: TGCGCCAGCAGTGATTCCGCAGGGGGCTATAGTGGCTACACCTTC
CDR3aa: CASSDSAGGYSGYTF

v_gene: TRBV20-1
abundance: .
d_gene: .
j_gene: TRBJ2-5
CDR3nt: TGCAGTGCTAGTGGACAGCGACAAGAGACCCAGTACTTC
CDR3aa: CSASGQRQETQYF

v_gene: TRBV11-1
abundance: .
d_gene: .
j_gene: TRBJ2-3
CDR3nt: TGTGCCAGCAGCCCCCGACGCGCATGGGTCACAGATACGCAGTATTTT
CDR3aa: CASSPRRAWVTDTQYF

v_gene: TRBV6-6
abundance: .
d_gene: .
j_gene: TRBJ2-1
CDR3nt: TGTGCCAGCAGTTACTCGACAGAGTCTACTCACAATGAGCAGTTCTTC
CDR3aa: CASSYSTESTHNEQFF

v_gene: TRBV6-5
abundance: .
d_gene: .
j_gene: TRBJ1-1
CDR3nt: TGTGCCGCCGGGCGAAGGGGTCGGTGGGGCACTGAAGCTTTCTTT
CDR3aa: CAAGRRGRWGTEAFF

v_gene: TRBV5-4
abundance: .
d_gene: .
j_gene: TRBJ2-6
CDR3nt: TGTGCCAGCCCGGACCCGCGCTCTGGGGCCAACGTCCTGACTTTC
CDR3aa: CASPDPRSGANVLTF

v_gene: TRBV5-1
abundance: .
d_gene: .
j_gene: TRBJ2-2
CDR3nt: TGCGCCAGCAGGGGCAATTCGGACACCGGGGAGCTGTTTTTT
CDR3aa: CASRGNSDTGELFF

v_gene: TRBV9
abundance: .
d_gene: TRBD2
j_gene: TRBJ2-1
CDR3nt: TGTGCCAGCAGCATCCGGGGGGGAATCTACAATGAGCAGTTCTTC
CDR3aa: CASSIRGGIYNEQFF

v_gene: TRBV7-9
abundance: .
d_gene: TRBD2
j_gene: TRBJ2-7
CDR3nt: TGTGCCAGCAGCTTAGTTGCGGGAGTAGGGGAGCAGTACTTC
CDR3aa: CASSLVAGVGEQYF

v_gene: TRBV6-5
abundance: .
d_gene: .
j_gene: TRBJ1-1
CDR3nt: TGTGCCAGCAGTTACTCGATTACAGGTACTGAAGCTTTCTTT
CDR3aa: CASSYSITGTEAFF

v_gene: TRBV7-2
abundance: .
d_gene: .
j_gene: TRBJ1-1
CDR3nt: TGTGCCAGCAGCTTAGGGGGAATTGAAGCTTTCTTT
CDR3aa: CASSLGGIEAFF

v_gene: TRBV5-8
abundance: .
d_gene: .
j_gene: TRBJ1-1
CDR3nt: TGTGCCAGCAGCTTGGCCTTAGGTTTGGAAGCTTTCTTT
CDR3aa: CASSLALGLEAFF

v_gene: TRBV6-4
abundance: .
d_gene: TRBD2
j_gene: TRBJ2-1
CDR3nt: TGTGCCAGCAGTGAGCGGGGGGGCAGTGAGCAGTTCTTC
CDR3aa: CASSERGGSEQFF

v_gene: TRBV2
abundance: .
d_gene: TRBD2
j_gene: TRBJ2-1
CDR3nt: TGTGCCAGCAGCGGGAGGGCCTCTACGTCGGAGCAGTTCTTC
CDR3aa: CASSGRASTSEQFF

v_gene: TRBV30
abundance: .
d_gene: TRBD1
j_gene: TRBJ1-2
CDR3nt: TGTGCCTATCAGGACAGGGTGAACGGCTACACCTTC
CDR3aa: CAYQDRVNGYTF

v_gene: TRBV2
abundance: .
d_gene: .
j_gene: TRBJ1-6
CDR3nt: TGTGCCAGCAGTGAGGTGGAACAGATCTATAATTCACCCCTCCACTTT
CDR3aa: CASSEVEQIYNSPLHF

v_gene: TRBV7-6
abundance: .
d_gene: .
j_gene: TRBJ2-7
CDR3nt: TGTGCCAGCAGCAAAACACCCGAAAGCTCCTACGAGCAGTACTTC
CDR3aa: CASSKTPESSYEQYF

v_gene: TRBV29-1
abundance: .
d_gene: .
j_gene: TRBJ2-4
CDR3nt: TGCAGCGTTGAAGAACCCCGCCGAAAATACTTC
CDR3aa: CSVEEPRRKYF

v_gene: TRBV7-5
abundance: .
d_gene: .
j_gene: TRBJ2-1
CDR3nt: TGTGCCAGAAGCACACAGACGCCGAGGGAGGAATACAATGAGCAGTTCTTC
CDR3aa: CARSTQTPREEYNEQFF

v_gene: TRBV7-9
abundance: .
d_gene: .
j_gene: TRBJ1-2
CDR3nt: TGTGCCAGCAGCATACAACACGACAGCTATGGCTACACCTTC
CDR3aa: CASSIQHDSYGYTF

v_gene: TRBV2
abundance: once
d_gene: .
j_gene: TRBJ1-5
CDR3nt: TGTGCCAGCAAGGACTCTTATAGCAATCAGCCCCAGCATTTT
CDR3aa: CASKDSYSNQPQHF

v_gene: TRBV5-6
abundance: .
d_gene: .
j_gene: TRBJ2-1
CDR3nt: TGTGCCAGCACCTCCTCAGGCGGGTGGGGTGAGCAGTTCTTC
CDR3aa: CASTSSGGWGEQFF

v_gene: TRBV7-9
abundance: once
d_gene: .
j_gene: TRBJ2-1
CDR3nt: TGTGCCAGCAGCTACATGGAAAATGAGCAGTTCTTC
CDR3aa: CASSYMENEQFF

v_gene: TRBV5-4
abundance: medium-sized
d_gene: .
j_gene: TRBJ2-7
CDR3nt: TGTGCCAGCAGCTTCCCGGGATCCCAAAGGCCCTACGAGCAGTACTTC
CDR3aa: CASSFPGSQRPYEQYF

v_gene: TRBV27
abundance: .
d_gene: TRBD1
j_gene: TRBJ1-5
CDR3nt: TGTGCCAGCAGGCAAACCACCGGGACAGGGAGTTTCAATCAGCCCCAGCATTTT
CDR3aa: CASRQTTGTGSFNQPQHF

v_gene: TRBV19
abundance: .
d_gene: .
j_gene: TRBJ1-5
CDR3nt: TGTGCCAGTAGTCTCGGGTCCGGACCAAATCAGCCCCAGCATTTT
CDR3aa: CASSLGSGPNQPQHF

v_gene: TRBV10-1
abundance: few
d_gene: .
j_gene: TRBJ2-7
CDR3nt: TGCGCCAGCAGTGAGTCGACTCCAGCCTACGAGCAGTACTTC
CDR3aa: CASSESTPAYEQYF

v_gene: TRBV19
abundance: once
d_gene: TRBD1
j_gene: TRBJ1-4
CDR3nt: TGTGCCAGTACGAGGGGGCCGGGAGAAAAACTGTTTTTT
CDR3aa: CASTRGPGEKLFF

v_gene: TRBV2
abundance: .
d_gene: TRBD2
j_gene: TRBJ2-1
CDR3nt: TGTGCCAGCAGTGAAATTACTAGCGGGGGCCCCACAGAGCAGTTCTTC
CDR3aa: CASSEITSGGPTEQFF

v_gene: TRBV11-2
abundance: .
d_gene: .
j_gene: TRBJ2-7
CDR3nt: TGTGCCAGCAGCTTAGCGGGAGATTACTACGAGCAGTACTTC
CDR3aa: CASSLAGDYYEQYF